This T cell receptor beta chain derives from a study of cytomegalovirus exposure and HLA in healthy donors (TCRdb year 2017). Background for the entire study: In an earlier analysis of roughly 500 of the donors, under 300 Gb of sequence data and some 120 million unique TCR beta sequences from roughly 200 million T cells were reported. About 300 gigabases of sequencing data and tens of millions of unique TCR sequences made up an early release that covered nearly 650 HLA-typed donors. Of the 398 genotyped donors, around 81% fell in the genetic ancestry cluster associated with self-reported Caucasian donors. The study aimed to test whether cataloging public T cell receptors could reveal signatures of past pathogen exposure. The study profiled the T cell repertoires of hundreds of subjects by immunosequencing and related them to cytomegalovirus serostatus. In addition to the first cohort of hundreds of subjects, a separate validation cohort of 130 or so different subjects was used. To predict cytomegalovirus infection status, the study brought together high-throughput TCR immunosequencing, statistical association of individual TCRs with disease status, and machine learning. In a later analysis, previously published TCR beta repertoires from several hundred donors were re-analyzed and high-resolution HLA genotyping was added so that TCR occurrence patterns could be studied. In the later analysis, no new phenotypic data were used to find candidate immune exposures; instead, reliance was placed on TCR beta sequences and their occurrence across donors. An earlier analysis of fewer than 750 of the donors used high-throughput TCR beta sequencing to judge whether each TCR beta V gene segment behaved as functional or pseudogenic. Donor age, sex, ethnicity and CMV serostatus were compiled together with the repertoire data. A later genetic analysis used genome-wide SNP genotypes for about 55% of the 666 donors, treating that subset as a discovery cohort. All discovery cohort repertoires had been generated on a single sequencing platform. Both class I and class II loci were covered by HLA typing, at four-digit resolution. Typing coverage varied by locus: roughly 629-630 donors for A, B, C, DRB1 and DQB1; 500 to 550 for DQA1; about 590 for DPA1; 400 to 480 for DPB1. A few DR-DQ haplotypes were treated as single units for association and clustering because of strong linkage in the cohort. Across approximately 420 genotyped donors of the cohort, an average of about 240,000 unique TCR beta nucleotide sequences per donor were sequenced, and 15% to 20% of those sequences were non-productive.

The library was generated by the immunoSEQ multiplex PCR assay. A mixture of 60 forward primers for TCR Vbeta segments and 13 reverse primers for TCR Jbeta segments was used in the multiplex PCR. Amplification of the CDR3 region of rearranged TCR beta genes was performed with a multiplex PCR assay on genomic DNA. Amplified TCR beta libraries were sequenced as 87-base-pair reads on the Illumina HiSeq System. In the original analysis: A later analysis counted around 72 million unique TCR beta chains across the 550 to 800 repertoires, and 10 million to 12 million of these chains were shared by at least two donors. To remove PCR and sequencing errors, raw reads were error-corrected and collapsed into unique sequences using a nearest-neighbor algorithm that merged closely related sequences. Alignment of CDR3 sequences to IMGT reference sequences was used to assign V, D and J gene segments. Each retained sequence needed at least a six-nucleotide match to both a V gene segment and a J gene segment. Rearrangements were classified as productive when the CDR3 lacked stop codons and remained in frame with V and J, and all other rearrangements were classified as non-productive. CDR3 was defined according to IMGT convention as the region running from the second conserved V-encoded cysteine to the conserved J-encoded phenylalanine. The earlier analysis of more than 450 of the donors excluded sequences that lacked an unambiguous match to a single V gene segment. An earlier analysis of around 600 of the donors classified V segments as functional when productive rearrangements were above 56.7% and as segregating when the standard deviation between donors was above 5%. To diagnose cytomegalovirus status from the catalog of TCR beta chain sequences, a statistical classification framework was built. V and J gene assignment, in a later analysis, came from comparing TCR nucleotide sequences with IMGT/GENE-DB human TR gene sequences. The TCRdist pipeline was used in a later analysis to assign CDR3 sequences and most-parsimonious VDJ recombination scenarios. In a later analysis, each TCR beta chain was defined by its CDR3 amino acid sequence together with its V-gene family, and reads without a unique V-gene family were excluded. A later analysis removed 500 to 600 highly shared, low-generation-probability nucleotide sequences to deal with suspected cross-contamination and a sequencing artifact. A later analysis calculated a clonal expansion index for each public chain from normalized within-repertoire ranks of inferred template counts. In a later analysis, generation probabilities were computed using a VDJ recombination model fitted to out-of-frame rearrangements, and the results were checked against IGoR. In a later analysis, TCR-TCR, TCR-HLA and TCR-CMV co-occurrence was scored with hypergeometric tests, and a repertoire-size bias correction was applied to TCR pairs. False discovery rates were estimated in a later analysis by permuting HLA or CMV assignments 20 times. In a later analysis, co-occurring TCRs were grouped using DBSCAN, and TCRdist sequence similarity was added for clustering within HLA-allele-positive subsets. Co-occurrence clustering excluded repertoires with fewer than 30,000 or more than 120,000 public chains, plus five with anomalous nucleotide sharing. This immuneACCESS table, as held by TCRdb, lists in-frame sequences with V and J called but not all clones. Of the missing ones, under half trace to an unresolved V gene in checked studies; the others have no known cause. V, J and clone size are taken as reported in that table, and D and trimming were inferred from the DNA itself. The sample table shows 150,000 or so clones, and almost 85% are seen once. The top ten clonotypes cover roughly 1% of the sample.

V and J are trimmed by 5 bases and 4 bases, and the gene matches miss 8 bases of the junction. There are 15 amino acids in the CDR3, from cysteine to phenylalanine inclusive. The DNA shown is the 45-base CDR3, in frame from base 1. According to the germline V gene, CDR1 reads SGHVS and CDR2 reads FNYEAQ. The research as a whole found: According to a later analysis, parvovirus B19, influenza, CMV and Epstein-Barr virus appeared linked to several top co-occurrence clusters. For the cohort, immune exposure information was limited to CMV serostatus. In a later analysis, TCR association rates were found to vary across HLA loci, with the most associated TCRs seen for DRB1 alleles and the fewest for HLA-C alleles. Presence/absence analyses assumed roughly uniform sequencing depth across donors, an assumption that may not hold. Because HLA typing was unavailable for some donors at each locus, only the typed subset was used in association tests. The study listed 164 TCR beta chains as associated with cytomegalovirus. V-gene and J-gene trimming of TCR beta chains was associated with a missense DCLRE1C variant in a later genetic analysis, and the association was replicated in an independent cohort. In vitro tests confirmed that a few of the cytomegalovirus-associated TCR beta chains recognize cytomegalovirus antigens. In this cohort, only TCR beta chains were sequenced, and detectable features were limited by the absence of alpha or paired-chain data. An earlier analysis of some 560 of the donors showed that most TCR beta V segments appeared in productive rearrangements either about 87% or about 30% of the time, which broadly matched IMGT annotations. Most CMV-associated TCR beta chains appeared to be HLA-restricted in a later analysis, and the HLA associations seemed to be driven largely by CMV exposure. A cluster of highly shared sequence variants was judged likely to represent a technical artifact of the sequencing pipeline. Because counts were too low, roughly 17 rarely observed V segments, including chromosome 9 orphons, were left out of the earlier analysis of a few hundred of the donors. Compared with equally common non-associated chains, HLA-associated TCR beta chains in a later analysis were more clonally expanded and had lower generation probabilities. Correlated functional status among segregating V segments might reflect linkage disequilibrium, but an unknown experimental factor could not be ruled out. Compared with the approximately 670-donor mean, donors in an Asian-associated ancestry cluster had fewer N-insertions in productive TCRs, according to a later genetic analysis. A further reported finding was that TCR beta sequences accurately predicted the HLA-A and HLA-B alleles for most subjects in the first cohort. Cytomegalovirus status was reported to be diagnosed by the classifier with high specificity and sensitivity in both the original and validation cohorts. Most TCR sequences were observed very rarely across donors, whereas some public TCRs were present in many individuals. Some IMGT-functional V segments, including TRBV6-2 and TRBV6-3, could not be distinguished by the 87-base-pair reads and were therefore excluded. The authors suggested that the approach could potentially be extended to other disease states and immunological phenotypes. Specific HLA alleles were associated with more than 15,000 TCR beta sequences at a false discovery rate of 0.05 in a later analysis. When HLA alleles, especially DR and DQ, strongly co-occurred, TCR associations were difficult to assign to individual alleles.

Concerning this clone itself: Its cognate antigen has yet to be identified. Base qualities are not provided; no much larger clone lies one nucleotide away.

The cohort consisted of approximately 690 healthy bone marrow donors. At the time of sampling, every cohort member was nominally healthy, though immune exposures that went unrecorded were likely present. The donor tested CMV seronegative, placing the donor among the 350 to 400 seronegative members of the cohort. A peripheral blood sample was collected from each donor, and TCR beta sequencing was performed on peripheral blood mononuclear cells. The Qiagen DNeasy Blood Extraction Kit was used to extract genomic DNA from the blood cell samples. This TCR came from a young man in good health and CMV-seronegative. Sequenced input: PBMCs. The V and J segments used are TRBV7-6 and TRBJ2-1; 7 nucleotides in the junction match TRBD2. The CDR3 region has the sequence CASSGRGVEYNEQFF. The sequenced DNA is TGTGCCAGCAGCGGACGGGGGGTGGAGTACAATGAGCAGTTCTTC.